Shown below are 22 T cell receptor beta chains from a single sample sequenced in a study of cytomegalovirus exposure and HLA in healthy donors. The PCR employed 60 Vbeta primers together with 13 Jbeta primers. Assay: immunoSEQ multiplex PCR; the TCRdb copy retains only in-frame clones and omits some. There are under 200,000 clones in the sample; roughly four fifths occur only once, and about 2.1% lies in the top ten. Sequencing used PBMCs. The receptors were gathered from a man between 25 and 39 years old in good health and CMV-seronegative.

The chain uses TRBV7-2 and TRBJ1-4; TRBD1 aligns across 9 bases. V dropped 0 bases and J dropped 13; count of bases not matched to a gene: 6. CDR3 length: 14 residues. Germline CDR1 is SGHTA and CDR2 is FQGNSA. CDR3 sequence (DNA): TGTGCCAGCAGCTTAGCCGGAGACAGGGGGAGACTGTTTTTT. The encoded protein is CASSLAGDRGRLFF.

This chain joins TRBV2 and TRBJ2-7; the match to TRBD2 covers 14 bases. The CDR3 sequence is 17 residues long. CDR1 and CDR2 (germline): SNHLY, FYNNEI. V dropped 7 bases and J dropped 0; count of bases not matched to a gene: 8. This CDR3 is CASTGTSGRLGSYEQYF. The CDR3 nucleotides read TGTGCCAGCACCGGGACTAGCGGGAGATTGGGCTCCTACGAGCAGTACTTC.

The chain carries TRBV9 and TRBJ1-1; no clear D gene. The CDR3 contains 14 residues. The germline V and J ends were trimmed by 2 bases and 0 bases, with 8 bases remaining between them. Germline CDR1 SGDLS, CDR2 YYNGEE. The chain's CDR3 is CASSVLTVNTEAFF. The CDR3 nucleotides read TGTGCCAGCAGCGTCCTAACAGTGAACACTGAAGCTTTCTTT.

This rearrangement joins TRBV6-5 to TRBJ2-7, with D uncertain. The germline V gene has CDR1 MNHEY and CDR2 SVGAGI. The CDR3 runs 15 residues. With 5 bases removed from V and 3 bases from J, the gap between germline ends came to 17 bases. The CDR3 DNA sequence: TGTGCCAGCAGTCCTGACTTGCTCGCTTTCTACGAGCAGTACTTC. Its translation: CASSPDLLAFYEQYF.

This rearrangement joins TRBV19 to TRBJ2-3; D remains ambiguous. The germline V gene encodes CDR1 LNHDA and CDR2 SQIVND (reference sequence). V was pared by 3 bases and J by 1 base, with 11 bases between. The CDR3 has 15 residues. The CDR3 nucleotides read TGTGCCAGTAGTATCCTGGGTGCGGGCACAGATACGCAGTATTTT. This encodes CASSILGAGTDTQYF.

The chain carries TRBV6-1 and TRBJ2-7, with a tentative D call TRBD1 (6 bases). CDR1 is MNHNS, CDR2 SASEGT, per germline. Trimming cost V 4 bases and J 1 base, with 11 bases left between them. This CDR3 spans 14 amino acids. The CDR3 DNA sequence: TGTGCCAGCAGTGCCGGGCAGGGGTCCTACGAGCAGTACTTC. Translation: CASSAGQGSYEQYF.

V gene TRBV7-2 combines with J gene TRBJ2-7, with a tentative D call TRBD2 (6 bases). CDR3 length: 14 residues. Trimming pared 5 bases from V and 2 bases from J, leaving 13 bases between. Germline V gene sequence: CDR1 SGHTA, CDR2 FQGNSA. The CDR3 loop is CASSPGVAAYEQYF. The CDR3 nucleotides are TGTGCCAGCAGCCCGGGGGTGGCAGCCTACGAGCAGTACTTC.

The CDR3 region is CASSSQGASTEAFF. CDR3 in DNA: TGTGCCAGCAGTTCACAGGGGGCATCGACTGAAGCTTTCTTT. The chain joins TRBV28 to TRBJ1-1; 9 nucleotides agree with TRBD1. The CDR3 is 14 residues long. After removal of 4 bases from V and 5 bases from J, the junction contained 5 bases not matched to a gene. Germline CDR1 reads MDHEN; CDR2 reads SYDVKM. Variable domain in full (rest from reference TRBV28 and TRBJ1-1): DVKVTQSSRYLVKRTGEKVFLECVQDMDHENMFWYRQDPGLGLRLIYFSYDVKMKEKGDIPEGYSVSREKKERFSLILESASTNQTSMYLCASSSQGASTEAFFGQGTRLTVV.

The chain links TRBV11-3 to TRBJ2-2; no clear D. The CDR3 is made up of 13 amino acids. The V end lost 3 bases, the J end lost 6 bases, and 8 bases lay between the germline ends. Germline V gene sequence: CDR1 SGHNT, CDR2 YENEEA. The CDR3 is CASSLAEAGELFF. The CDR3 DNA reads as TGTGCCAGCAGCTTGGCCGAGGCCGGGGAGCTGTTTTTT.

This chain joins TRBV7-3 and TRBJ2-2, with D perhaps TRBD2 (5 bases). CDR1 and CDR2 from the germline V gene are SGHTA and FQGTGA. The CDR3 is made up of 14 amino acids. V lost 3 bases, J lost 5 bases, and 10 bases lay in between. The CDR3 nucleotides read TGTGCCAGCAGCTTCTCGGGGTTTACCGGGGAGCTGTTTTTT. As protein: CASSFSGFTGELFF.

The chain combines TRBV18 with TRBJ1-4; D remains unclear. The CDR3 covers 15 residues. Germline-derived CDR1 and CDR2 are KGHSH and LQKENI. V shed 2 bases and J shed 8 bases, with 15 bases lying between them. The CDR3 coding sequence is TGTGCCAGCTCACCAACCTACGGGATGGGCGAAAAACTGTTTTTT. Its protein product is CASSPTYGMGEKLFF.

V and J are TRBV18 and TRBJ1-1; D is perhaps TRBD1 (5 bases). From germline, CDR1 is KGHSH and CDR2 LQKENI. The CDR3 extends over 13 amino acids. V lost 2 bases and J 10 bases, leaving 14 bases between the germline ends. This CDR3 reads CASSPASKGVAFF. The CDR3 DNA is TGTGCCAGCTCACCAGCATCGAAAGGGGTAGCTTTCTTT.

This clone appeared a single time. The rearrangement joins TRBV7-3 to TRBJ2-7; TRBD2 matches 7 bases. The V and J ends lost 2 bases and 1 base, in that order; junction bases with no gene match: 5. The CDR3 has 15 amino acids. CDR1 is SGHTA and CDR2 is FQGTGA in the germline V gene. The CDR3 DNA reads TGTGCCAGCAGCTTAGTGGGACTACCTTCCTACGAGCAGTACTTC. This translates into CASSLVGLPSYEQYF.

This chain joins TRBV21-1 and TRBJ1-1. TRBV21-1 is labeled a pseudogene. This CDR3 region has 15 residues. The CDR3 sequence: CASSKLHGKNTEAFF. The CDR3 DNA is TGTGCCAGCAGCAAACTGCACGGTAAGAACACTGAAGCTTTCTTT.

This clone appeared a single time. Other DNA sequences in this specimen translate into the identical CDR3. The chain joins TRBV28 to TRBJ2-3, with D tentatively TRBD2 (6 bases). The CDR3 is 12 amino acids. Trimming removed 4 bases from V and 5 bases from J, with 7 bases in between. Germline V gene lookup returns CDR1 MDHEN and CDR2 SYDVKM. CDR3 nucleotides: TGTGCCAGCAGTTCGGGAGTAGATACGCAGTATTTT. Encoded protein: CASSSGVDTQYF.

The gene calls are TRBV28 and TRBJ2-7; 8 nucleotides agree with TRBD1. The V segment lost 6 bases and the J segment 4 bases; nucleotides outside the gene matches: 2. Germline V gives CDR1 MDHEN, CDR2 SYDVKM. This CDR3 spans 12 amino acids. The CDR3: CASRGDRYEQYF. The CDR3 region has the DNA TGTGCCAGCAGGGGGGACAGGTACGAGCAGTACTTC.

CDR3 in DNA: TGTGCCAGCAGTGTTAATAGCAATCAGCCCCAGCATTTT. It specifies CASSVNSNQPQHF. The rearrangement uses TRBV7-3 and TRBJ1-5, with D uncertain. Trimming took off 6 bases at V and 0 bases at J, with 6 bases between the two ends. Germline values: CDR1 SGHTA, CDR2 FQGTGA. This CDR3 has 13 residues.

This clone showed up just once. The V gene is TRBV7-6, the J gene TRBJ2-7, with 8 positions matching TRBD2. V shed 8 bases, J shed 2 bases, and the junction held 2 bases outside the gene matches. The CDR3 length is 12 residues. Germline V gene sequence: CDR1 SGHVS, CDR2 FNYEAQ. CDR3 sequence: CASSSGPYEQYF. The CDR3 nucleotides are TGTGCCAGCTCTAGCGGGCCCTACGAGCAGTACTTC.

This chain connects TRBV27 to TRBJ2-7; the D gene is possibly TRBD1 (7 bases). The CDR3 sequence is 12 residues long. Germline V lookup: CDR1 MNHEY, CDR2 SMNVEV (reference sequence). Trimming cost V 6 bases and J 3 bases, with 9 bases left between them. CDR3 sequence: CASRQGGYEQYF. CDR3 sequence (DNA): TGTGCCAGCAGGCAGGGGGGCTACGAGCAGTACTTC.

The chain has TRBV30 and TRBJ2-3; tentative D call: TRBD1 (5 bases). CDR3 length: 13 residues. Germline CDR1 and CDR2: GTSNPN and SVGIG (reference sequence). V was trimmed by 2 bases and J by 6 bases, leaving 12 bases between them. The CDR3 bases are TGTGCCTGGAGTTGGGGCTCCGGGGATACGCAGTATTTT. This gives the protein CAWSWGSGDTQYF.

The CDR3 DNA reads TGTGCCAGCAGTTTATTGGGACAGGGTATCGAGACCCAGTACTTC. Its translation: CASSLLGQGIETQYF. The chain is built from TRBV28 and TRBJ2-5, with 9 nucleotides matching TRBD1. Looked up from germline, CDR1 is MDHEN and CDR2 is SYDVKM. The CDR3 totals 15 residues. The trim removed 1 base at V and 5 bases at J, leaving 5 bases unmatched.

The V call is TRBV27, the J call TRBJ1-5; perhaps TRBD1 as D (5 bases). This CDR3 comprises 15 residues. The V end was cut by 7 bases, the J end by 4 bases, with 17 bases between. CDR1 is MNHEY, CDR2 SMNVEV, per germline (reference sequence). In DNA form, the CDR3 reads TGTGCCAGCACTCCCTCCGGGGGGGGAAATCAGCCCCAGCATTTT. This encodes CASTPSGGGNQPQHF.